This T cell receptor beta chain is from a study of shared clonotypes between healthy human individuals. This clone was counted a few times. Libraries were prepared by immunoSEQ multiplex PCR; TCRdb keeps only in-frame clonotypes and omits some of them. The sample includes about 2.4 million clones, 80% to 95% of them seen just once. The TCR sequence derives from a man aged 18 to 30 in good health. Some clones in this sample may be carry-over from other donors' samples. Sequenced: naive CD4+ T cells from PBMCs. The sample's subset: CD45RA+ positively selected.

The CDR3, as DNA: TGCAGTCGTCAGGGGAGGGAGACCCAGTACTTC. Amino acid sequence: CSRQGRETQYF. The chain carries TRBV20-1 and TRBJ2-5; D may be TRBD1 or TRBD2 (6 bases each). The germline V and J ends were trimmed by 8 bases and 5 bases, with 12 bases remaining between them. The CDR3 contains 11 residues. In germline, CDR1 is DFQATT, CDR2 SNEGSKA (reference sequence).